These 32 T cell receptor beta chains came from one sample sequenced in a study of type 1 regulatory T cells. One entry per CDR3 protein, called by TCRdb with MiXCR from the reads. The sample lists around 23,000 distinct CDR3 sequences; over 40% were seen once. These receptors lack a known antigen. Sequences were obtained from cultured T cells, either the whole culture or a sorted T cell fraction (not recorded which). These receptors were obtained from a human donor in good health.

V and J are TRBV20-1 and TRBJ1-2; tentatively, D is TRBD1 (5 bases). Germline CDR1 DFQATT, CDR2 SNEGSKA (reference sequence). The CDR3 has 14 residues. Between the trimmed V and J ends, which lost 0 bases and 8 bases, there was a span of 16 bases. The CDR3 bases are TGCAGTGCTAGAGATGGGGGATTATCTATGGGCTACACCTTC. Translating it yields CSARDGGLSMGYTF.

This clonotype appeared a few times. The J gene is TRBJ1-2, the V gene TRBV7-9; no definite D call. Trimming shortened V by 9 bases and J by 8 bases, and 7 bases separated the two germline ends. CDR1 is SEHNR and CDR2 is FQNEAQ in the germline V gene (reference sequence). This CDR3 spans 9 amino acids. The CDR3: CASRNGYTF. DNA of the CDR3: TGTGCCAGTCGGAACGGCTACACCTTC.

This clonotype was seen repeatedly, ten times or more. This sequence joins TRBV20-1 and TRBJ2-2, with 8 bases that match TRBD1. The trim removed 2 bases at V and 4 bases at J, leaving 6 bases unmatched. Germline CDR1 is DFQATT and CDR2 is SNEGSKA (reference sequence). The length of the CDR3 is 15 residues. CDR3 DNA sequence: TGCAGTGCTAGACGGACAGGGATCATCACCGGGGAGCTGTTTTTT. Its translation is CSARRTGIITGELFF.

This clonotype was recorded only once. The J gene is TRBJ2-5, the V gene TRBV30; the D gene is possibly TRBD2 (6 bases). The CDR3 sequence is 13 residues long. The V gene's germline CDR1 is GTSNPN and CDR2 SVGIG (reference sequence). With 7 bases removed from V and 5 bases from J, the gap between germline ends came to 17 bases. The CDR3 DNA follows: TGTGCCTCAACGGGGCGGGGATCGGAGACCCAGTACTTC. Translated, it gives CASTGRGSETQYF.

The rearrangement links TRBV6-2 or TRBV6-3 to TRBJ2-7; D call uncertain. The ends were cut back, 7 bases at V and 1 base at J, with 14 bases in the middle. The CDR3 runs 14 residues. In germline, CDR1 is MNHEY, CDR2 SVGEGT. This CDR3 reads CASTHLVESYEQYF. The CDR3 bases are TGTGCCAGCACCCACCTTGTAGAATCCTACGAGCAGTACTTC.

This chain connects TRBV27 to TRBJ1-2; maybe TRBD1 (5 bases). Germline CDR1 and CDR2: MNHEY and SMNVEV (reference sequence). This CDR3 region has 15 residues. With 2 bases removed from V and 0 bases from J, the gap between germline ends came to 10 bases. CDR3 protein: CASSLTGDANYGYTF. In DNA form, the CDR3 reads TGTGCCAGCAGTTTAACAGGCGATGCTAACTATGGCTACACCTTC.

The rearrangement links TRBV6-2 or TRBV6-3 to TRBJ1-6; 8 nucleotides match TRBD1. From germline, CDR1 is MNHEY and CDR2 SVGEGT. This CDR3 comprises 15 residues. Unmatched junction bases numbered 7, after V lost 7 bases and J lost 5 bases. The CDR3 here is CASTDLTGDNSPLHF. As DNA, the CDR3 is TGTGCCAGCACCGACTTGACAGGGGATAATTCACCCCTCCACTTT.

The gene calls are TRBV5-4 and TRBJ2-1, with D hard to call. Looked up from germline, CDR1 is SGHNT and CDR2 is YYREEE (reference sequence). The CDR3 is 16 amino acids. Trimming stripped 0 bases from V and 0 bases from J, with 10 bases between. The CDR3 reads CASSLDPSSSYNEQFF. Here the CDR3 DNA reads TGTGCCAGCAGCTTGGACCCGTCTAGCTCCTACAATGAGCAGTTCTTC. The whole variable domain, filled in from reference TRBV5-4 and TRBJ2-1, reads ETGVTQSPTHLIKTRGQQVTLRCSSQSGHNTVSWYQQALGQGPQFIFQYYREEENGRGNFPPRFSGLQFPNYSSELNVNALELDDSALYLCASSLDPSSSYNEQFFGPGTRLTVL.

This clonotype came up a few times. The V gene is TRBV6-5, the J gene TRBJ1-1; D is uncertain. V was pared by 1 base and J by 5 bases, with 14 bases between. CDR1 is MNHEY and CDR2 is SVGAGI in the germline V gene. The CDR3 extends over 15 amino acids. The CDR3 is CASSYYLPVGTEAFF. The CDR3 nucleotides read TGTGCCAGCAGTTACTACCTCCCAGTTGGGACTGAAGCTTTCTTT.

J is TRBJ1-3 and V is TRBV29-1, with 7 nucleotides matching TRBD1. From germline, CDR1 is SQVTM and CDR2 ANQGSEA. J gave up 4 bases and V 7 bases, and 10 bases lay outside the gene matches. The CDR3 has 14 residues. The CDR3 region is CSARTGTTGNTIYF. The CDR3 DNA follows: TGCAGCGCGAGGACAGGTACCACGGGAAACACCATATATTTT.

About this clonotype itself: A read error is possible here, since a much larger clone lies one base away. This rearrangement joins TRBV7-9 to TRBJ1-1; D is undetermined. The CDR3 has 14 residues. Germline V CDR1 and CDR2: SEHNR, FQNEAQ (reference sequence). Trimming took 2 bases from V and 0 from J, leaving 7 bases between them. The CDR3 loop is CASSLRRMNTEAFF. Here the CDR3 DNA reads TGTGCCAGCAGCTTAAGGCGGATGAACACTGAAGCTTTCTTT.

This clonotype is classed as medium-sized. The rearrangement joins TRBV3-1 to TRBJ2-1; TRBD2 aligns across 11 bases. Trimming took 4 bases from V and 5 from J; bases not matched to a gene: 4. Germline values: CDR1 LGHDT, CDR2 YNNKEL (reference sequence). This CDR3 region has 15 residues. The CDR3 spells CASSLGLAANNEQFF. The CDR3, as DNA: TGTGCCAGCAGCCTGGGACTAGCGGCAAACAATGAGCAGTTCTTC.

V and J are TRBV30 and TRBJ1-2, with D possibly matching TRBD1 (6 bases). The length of the CDR3 is 12 residues. Trimming cost V 5 bases and J 4 bases, with 11 bases left between them. The germline gives CDR1 GTSNPN, CDR2 SVGIG (reference sequence). CDR3 DNA sequence: TGTGCCTGGGTCCGACAGGTCTATGGCTACACCTTC. Translated, it gives CAWVRQVYGYTF.

CDR3 loop: CASSLAPDGRGIQYF. CDR3 nucleotide sequence: TGTGCCAGCAGCTTGGCCCCGGACGGACGGGGCATTCAGTACTTC. The chain employs TRBV7-8 and TRBJ2-4; maybe TRBD2 (5 bases). Between the trimmed V and J ends, which lost 3 bases and 9 bases, there was a span of 18 bases. Germline lookup yields CDR1 SGHVS and CDR2 FQNEAQ. CDR3 size: 15 residues.

The rearrangement joins TRBV7-9 to TRBJ2-5; D is possibly TRBD1 (5 bases). Germline CDR1 reads SEHNR; CDR2 reads FQNEAQ (reference sequence). The ends were cut back, 2 bases at V and 1 base at J, with 8 bases in the middle. There are 14 residues in the CDR3. For the CDR3, the DNA is TGTGCCAGCAGCTTACGACAGATCCAAGAGACCCAGTACTTC. Amino acid sequence: CASSLRQIQETQYF. Full variable domain (outside the CDR3, taken from reference TRBV7-9 and TRBJ2-5): DTGVSQNPRHKITKRGQNVTFRCDPISEHNRLYWYRQTLGQGPEFLTYFQNEAQLEKSRLLSDRFSAERPKGSFSTLEIQRTEQGDSAMYLCASSLRQIQETQYFGPGTRLLVL.

This clonotype has a handful of counts. V and J are TRBV7-3 and TRBJ2-1, with 11 bases aligning to TRBD2. Germline values: CDR1 SGHTA, CDR2 FQGTGA. Germline trimming cut 5 bases from V and 7 bases from J; bases unmatched to any gene: 10. This CDR3 has 16 amino acids. CDR3 DNA sequence: TGTGCCAGCAGCCCCGGGGGTAGCGGGGGGGCAAATGAGCAGTTCTTC. Translation gives CASSPGGSGGANEQFF.

DNA of the CDR3: TGTGCCAGCAGCTTAGAGGTTCGTAGTCAGCCCCAGCATTTT. Its protein is CASSLEVRSQPQHF. This chain uses TRBV7-2 with TRBJ1-5; D remains unclear. The CDR3 consists of 14 residues. Trimming left V 1 base short and J 6 bases short, with 10 bases between. Germline V CDR1 and CDR2: SGHTA, FQGNSA.

This clonotype came up many times. The V gene is TRBV3-1, the J gene TRBJ1-5, with 9 bases identical to TRBD1. Germline CDR1 is LGHDT and CDR2 is YNNKEL (reference sequence). Losses at the gene ends were 2 bases for V and 4 bases for J; bases not matched to a gene: 6. CDR3 length: 16 amino acids. CDR3 nucleotide sequence: TGTGCCAGCAGCCAATGGGGACAGGGTGAAAATCAGCCCCAGCATTTT. Protein: CASSQWGQGENQPQHF.

This clonotype was seen repeatedly, ten times or more. The chain employs TRBV30 and TRBJ2-1, with D maybe TRBD2 (5 bases). The V end was cut by 8 bases, the J end by 0 bases, with 11 bases between. Germline V gene lookup returns CDR1 GTSNPN and CDR2 SVGIG (reference sequence). The CDR3 loop spans 13 amino acids. CDR3 loop: CAHGGGSYNEQFF. CDR3 sequence (DNA): TGTGCCCACGGCGGAGGCTCCTACAATGAGCAGTTCTTC.

This clonotype was seen more than once but under ten times. The chain uses TRBV5-1 and TRBJ2-2; D gene ambiguous. The germline CDR1 and CDR2 sequences are SGHRS and YFSETQ. The CDR3 is made up of 15 amino acids. V dropped 5 bases and J dropped 3 bases, with 14 bases sitting between them. CDR3 loop: CASRADILYTGELFF. The CDR3 coding sequence is TGCGCCAGCAGGGCTGACATCCTTTACACCGGGGAGCTGTTTTTT.

The J gene is TRBJ2-1, the V gene TRBV5-1, with 10 bases identical to TRBD2. Germline loops: CDR1 SGHRS, CDR2 YFSETQ. CDR3 length: 16 residues. V was clipped by 4 bases and J by 1 base; unmatched bases: 5. The CDR3 region has the DNA TGCGCCAGCAGCGTGCTAGCGGGGGAGTCCTACAATGAGCAGTTCTTC. Protein product: CASSVLAGESYNEQFF.

This clonotype was counted a few times. At one boundary the junction diverges from the germline segment, which might be a read error. This chain links TRBV7-9 with TRBJ2-2; 8 nucleotides align to TRBD1. The CDR3 spans 15 residues. Germline lookup yields CDR1 SEHNR and CDR2 FQNEAQ (reference sequence). In DNA, the CDR3 is TGTGCTAGCAGCTCGACAGGGGTCTACACCGGGGAGCTGTTTTTT. It is translated as CASSSTGVYTGELFF.

The rearrangement uses TRBV29-1 and TRBJ2-7; D unresolved. The CDR3 totals 13 residues. Germline V CDR1 and CDR2: SQVTM, ANQGSEA. With 4 bases removed from V and 7 bases from J, the gap between germline ends came to 17 bases. The CDR3: CSVAGQLLGEQYF. The CDR3 region has the DNA TGCAGCGTTGCGGGCCAGTTGCTCGGGGAGCAGTACTTC.

V usage is TRBV3-1 and J usage is TRBJ1-1; no reliable D call. The CDR3 loop spans 14 amino acids. The germline V gene has CDR1 LGHDT and CDR2 YNNKEL (reference sequence). V lost 1 base, J lost 1 base, and 7 bases lay in between. The CDR3 here is CASSQGNRNTEAFF. CDR3 in DNA: TGTGCCAGCAGCCAAGGGAACAGGAACACTGAAGCTTTCTTT.

This clonotype was recorded a few times. The rearrangement links TRBV9 to TRBJ2-3; maybe TRBD2 (7 bases). Germline V lookup: CDR1 SGDLS, CDR2 YYNGEE. The CDR3 covers 17 residues. V was shortened by 4 bases and J by 5 bases, with 23 bases between the two germline ends. CDR3 in amino acids: CASSPVVWGGQIDTQYF. CDR3 sequence (DNA): TGTGCCAGCAGCCCAGTGGTGTGGGGGGGCCAAATAGATACGCAGTATTTT.

V usage is TRBV20-1 and J usage is TRBJ2-3, with D uncertain. CDR1 and CDR2 (germline): DFQATT, SNEGSKA (reference sequence). V was shortened by 3 bases and J by 8 bases, with 3 bases between the two germline ends. This CDR3 contains 9 residues. CDR3: CSASGTQYF. CDR3 bases: TGCAGTGCTAGTGGTACGCAGTATTTT.

This chain uses TRBV18 with TRBJ2-3; D not resolved. CDR3 length equals 14 residues. Germline-derived CDR1 and CDR2 are KGHSH and LQKENI. The V and J ends lost 3 bases and 4 bases respectively, with 11 bases between them. This chain's CDR3 is CASSPVRVADTQYF. CDR3 coding DNA: TGTGCCAGCTCACCTGTCCGGGTGGCAGATACGCAGTATTTT. Full variable domain (missing parts from reference TRBV18 and TRBJ2-3): NAGVMQNPRHLVRRRGQEARLRCSPMKGHSHVYWYRQLPEEGLKFMVYLQKENIIDESGMPKERFSAEFPKEGPSILRIQQVVRGDSAAYFCASSPVRVADTQYFGPGTRLTVL.

About this clonotype: A much larger clone differs from this one at a single base, so this may be a read error. The chain joins TRBV7-9 to TRBJ2-5, with D perhaps TRBD1 (5 bases). This CDR3 is built from 12 residues. CDR1 is SEHNR and CDR2 is FQNEAQ in the germline V gene (reference sequence). Trimming shortened V by 5 bases and J by 9 bases, and 13 bases separated the two germline ends. The CDR3 DNA follows: TGTGCCAGCAGCCTTGTTGTAGGGGCCCAGTACTTC. Translated: CASSLVVGAQYF. The whole variable domain, filled in from reference TRBV7-9 and TRBJ2-5, reads DTGVSQNPRHKITKRGQNVTFRCDPISEHNRLYWYRQTLGQGPEFLTYFQNEAQLEKSRLLSDRFSAERPKGSFSTLEIQRTEQGDSAMYLCASSLVVGAQYFGPGTRLLVL.

This clonotype has only a few counts. The J gene is TRBJ2-3, the V gene TRBV4-1, with 8 bases matching TRBD2. Trimming took 1 base from V and 1 from J; bases not matched to a gene: 7. Germline loops: CDR1 MGHRA, CDR2 YSYEKL. CDR3 length: 17 residues. DNA for the CDR3: TGCGCCAGCAGCCAAGGTCCTATGCGGGGGGGCACAGATACGCAGTATTTT. Residues: CASSQGPMRGGTDTQYF.

For this clonotype: A read error is possible here, since a much larger clone lies one base away. This sequence joins TRBV27 and TRBJ2-1; the match to TRBD1 covers 9 bases. CDR3 length: 15 amino acids. Germline V CDR1 and CDR2: MNHEY, SMNVEV (reference sequence). The CDR3 sequence: CDSRGTGGLHNEQFF. The CDR3, as DNA: TGTGACAGCAGGGGAACAGGGGGCTTGCACAATGAGCAGTTCTTC.

This chain joins TRBV6-6 and TRBJ2-3; TRBD2 aligns across 7 bases. This CDR3 comprises 15 residues. Germline CDR1 reads MNHNY; CDR2 reads SVGAGI (reference sequence). V gave up 6 bases and J gave up 2 bases; unmatched junction bases: 8. CDR3 residues: CASRTQRDFTDTQYF. CDR3 sequence (DNA): TGTGCCAGCAGAACTCAGCGGGACTTCACAGATACGCAGTATTTT.

The chain has TRBV27 and TRBJ2-3, with 12 bases aligning to TRBD2. Germline CDR1 is MNHEY and CDR2 is SMNVEV (reference sequence). The CDR3 runs 18 residues. The ends lost 1 base at V and 2 bases at J; junction bases unmatched: 7. The CDR3 here is CASSLFSLAGGNTDTQYF. The CDR3 coding sequence is TGTGCCAGCAGTTTATTTAGTCTAGCGGGGGGGAACACAGATACGCAGTATTTT.